The present TCR beta chain was sequenced within a study of OX40 agonist ivuxolimab in advanced cancers. Overall study: Dose-escalation subjects each had hepatocellular carcinoma, melanoma, renal cell or head and neck cancer. Of the participants, approximately 36% had some prior anti-PD-1, anti-PD-L1 or anti-CTLA-4 therapy, which was allowed. General observations from the study: With doses of 0.1-3.0 mg/kg, partial responders showed among the lowest clonal expansion. In CD8+ T cells, expanded clones were on average more numerous than in CD4+.

The V gene's germline CDR1 is SGHAT and CDR2 FQNNGV. V was pared by 0 bases and J by 9 bases, with 9 bases between. This CDR3 region has 13 residues. TCRdb's copy holds only in-frame clones and misses some; the assay was immunoSEQ multiplex PCR. The sample carries nearly 80,000 clones, approximately 86% recorded once. This clone showed up just once. No antigen is known for it. This specimen consisted of CD4+ or CD8+ T cells sorted from blood, obtained in a trial of the OX40 agonist ivuxolimab. The chain combines TRBV11-2 with TRBJ2-1; D is perhaps TRBD2 (6 bases). The sequence was collected from an adult with an advanced solid tumor such as melanoma, head and neck, liver or kidney cancer. The CDR3 spells CASSLDREAEQFF. CDR3 DNA sequence: TGTGCCAGCAGCTTAGACAGGGAGGCTGAGCAGTTCTTC. Using reference TRBV11-2 and TRBJ2-1 for the parts outside the CDR3, the full variable domain is EAGVAQSPRYKIIEKRQSVAFWCNPISGHATLYWYQQILGQGPKLLIQFQNNGVVDDSQLPKDRFSAERLKGVDSTLKIQPAKLEDSAVYLCASSLDREAEQFFGPGTRLTVL.